The clone carrying this T cell receptor (beta chain) appeared a single time. CDR1 is SGHRS and CDR2 is YFSETQ in the germline V gene. V lost 1 base, J lost 9 bases, and 9 bases stayed unmatched. CDR3 length: 16 amino acids. Profiled with immunoSEQ multiplex PCR; TCRdb holds only in-frame clones, not every one. The sample lists some 1.5 million clones; approximately 96% were seen once. The record originates from a study of shared clonotypes between healthy human individuals. This clonotype was obtained from a man younger than 40 in good health. The sequenced material came from naive CD4+ T cells sorted from blood. Subset noted: CD45RA+ positively selected. The chain is built from TRBV5-1 and TRBJ2-1, with 11 nucleotides matching TRBD2. Here the CDR3 reads CASSLLGTSGNAEQFF. The CDR3 DNA reads TGCGCCAGCAGCTTGCTCGGGACTAGCGGCAATGCTGAGCAGTTCTTC. The complete variable domain, with remaining parts taken from reference TRBV5-1 and TRBJ2-1, reads KAGVTQTPRYLIKTRGQQVTLSCSPISGHRSVSWYQQTPGQGLQFLFEYFSETQRNKGNFPGRFSGRQFSNSRSEMNVSTLELGDSALYLCASSLLGTSGNAEQFFGPGTRLTVL.